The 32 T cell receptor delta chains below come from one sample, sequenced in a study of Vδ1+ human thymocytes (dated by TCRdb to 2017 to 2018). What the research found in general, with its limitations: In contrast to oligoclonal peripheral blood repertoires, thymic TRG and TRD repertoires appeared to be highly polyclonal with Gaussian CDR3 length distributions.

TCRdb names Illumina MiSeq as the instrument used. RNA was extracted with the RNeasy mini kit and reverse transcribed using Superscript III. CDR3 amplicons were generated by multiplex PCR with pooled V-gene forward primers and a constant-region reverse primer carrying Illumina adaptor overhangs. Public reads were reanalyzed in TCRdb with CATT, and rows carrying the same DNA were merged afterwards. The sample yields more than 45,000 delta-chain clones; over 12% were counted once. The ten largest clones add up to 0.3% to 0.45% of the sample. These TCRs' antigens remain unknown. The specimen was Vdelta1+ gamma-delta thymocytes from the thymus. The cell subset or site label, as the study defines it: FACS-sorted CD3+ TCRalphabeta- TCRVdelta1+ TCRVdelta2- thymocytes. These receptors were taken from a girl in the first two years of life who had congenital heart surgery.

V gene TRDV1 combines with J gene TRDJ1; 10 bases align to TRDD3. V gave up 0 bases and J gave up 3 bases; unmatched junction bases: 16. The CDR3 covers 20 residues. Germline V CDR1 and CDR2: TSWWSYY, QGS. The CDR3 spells CALGELRSPYWGIMPDKLIF. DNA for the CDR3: TGTGCTCTTGGGGAACTCCGATCTCCGTACTGGGGGATTATGCCCGATAAACTCATCTTT.

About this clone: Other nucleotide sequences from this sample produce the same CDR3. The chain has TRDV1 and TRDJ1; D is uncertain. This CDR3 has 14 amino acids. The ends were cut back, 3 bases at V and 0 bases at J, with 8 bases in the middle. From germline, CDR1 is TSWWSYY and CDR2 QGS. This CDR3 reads CALGDPPYTDKLIF. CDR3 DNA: TGTGCTCTTGGGGACCCCCCCTACACCGATAAACTCATCTTT.

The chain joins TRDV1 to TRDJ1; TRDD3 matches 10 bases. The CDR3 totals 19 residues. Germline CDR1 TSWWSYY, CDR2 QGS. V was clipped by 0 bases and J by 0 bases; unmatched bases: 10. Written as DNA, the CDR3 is TGTGCTCTTGGGGAACTAGCGTCCCGGGGGGATACGCACACCGATAAACTCATCTTT. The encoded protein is CALGELASRGDTHTDKLIF.

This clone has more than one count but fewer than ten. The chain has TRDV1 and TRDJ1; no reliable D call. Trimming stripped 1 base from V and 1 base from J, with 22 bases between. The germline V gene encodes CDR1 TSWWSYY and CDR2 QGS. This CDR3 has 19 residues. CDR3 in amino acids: CALGEPVTGSGGGTDKLIF. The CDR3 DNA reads TGTGCTCTTGGGGAACCGGTTACGGGTAGTGGAGGTGGCACCGATAAACTCATCTTT.

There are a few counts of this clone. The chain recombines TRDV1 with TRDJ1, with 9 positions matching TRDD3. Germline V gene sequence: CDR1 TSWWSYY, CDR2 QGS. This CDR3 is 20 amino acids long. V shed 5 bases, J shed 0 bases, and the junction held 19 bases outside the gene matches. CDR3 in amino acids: CALGKSGDWGNTEYTDKLIF. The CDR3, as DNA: TGTGCTCTTGGGAAATCCGGGGACTGGGGGAATACCGAGTACACCGATAAACTCATCTTT.

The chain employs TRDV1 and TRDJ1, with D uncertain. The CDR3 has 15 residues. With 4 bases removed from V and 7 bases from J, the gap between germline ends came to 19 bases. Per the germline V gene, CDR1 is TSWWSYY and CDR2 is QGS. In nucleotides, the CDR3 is TGTGCTCTTGGGGGTCCGGAGGGCCGAAGGGGTAAACTCATCTTT. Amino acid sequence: CALGGPEGRRGKLIF.

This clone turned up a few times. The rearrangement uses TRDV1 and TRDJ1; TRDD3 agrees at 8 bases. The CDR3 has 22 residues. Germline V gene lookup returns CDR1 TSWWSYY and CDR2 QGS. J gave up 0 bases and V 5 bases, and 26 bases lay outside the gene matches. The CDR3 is CALGPKNYGGGSRLQYTDKLIF. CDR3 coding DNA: TGTGCTCTTGGGCCAAAAAACTATGGTGGGGGATCCCGACTACAGTACACCGATAAACTCATCTTT.

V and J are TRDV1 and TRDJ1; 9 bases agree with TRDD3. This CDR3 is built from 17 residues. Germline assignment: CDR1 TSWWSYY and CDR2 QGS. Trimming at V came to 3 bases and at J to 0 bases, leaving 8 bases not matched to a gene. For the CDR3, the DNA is TGTGCTCTTGGGGACCAAGTACTGGGGGAGAACACCGATAAACTCATCTTT. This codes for CALGDQVLGENTDKLIF.

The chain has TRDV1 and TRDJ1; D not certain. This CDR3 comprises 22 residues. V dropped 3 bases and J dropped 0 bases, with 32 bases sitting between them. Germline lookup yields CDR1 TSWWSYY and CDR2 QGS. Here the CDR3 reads CALGDDEPILSRRVPYTDKLIF. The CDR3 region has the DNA TGTGCTCTTGGGGATGACGAACCCATCCTGTCCCGGCGGGTACCGTACACCGATAAACTCATCTTT.

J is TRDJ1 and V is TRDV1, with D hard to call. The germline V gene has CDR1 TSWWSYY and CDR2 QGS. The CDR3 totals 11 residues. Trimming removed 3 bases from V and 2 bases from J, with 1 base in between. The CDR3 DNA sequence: TGTGCTCTTGGGGAGACCGATAAACTCATCTTT. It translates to CALGETDKLIF.

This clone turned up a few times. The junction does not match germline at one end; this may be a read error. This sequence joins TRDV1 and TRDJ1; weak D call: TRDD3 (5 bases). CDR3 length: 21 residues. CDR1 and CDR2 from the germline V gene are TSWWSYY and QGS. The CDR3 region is CALGELISLAYPVWVTDKLIF. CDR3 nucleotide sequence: TGCGCTCTTGGGGAACTTATCTCGTTGGCGTACCCGGTATGGGTCACCGATAAACTCATCTTT.

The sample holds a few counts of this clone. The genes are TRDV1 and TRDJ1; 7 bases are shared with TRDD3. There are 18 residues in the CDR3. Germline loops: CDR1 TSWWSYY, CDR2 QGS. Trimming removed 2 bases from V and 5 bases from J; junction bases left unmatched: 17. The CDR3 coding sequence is TGTGCTCTTGGGGAAAAGGTAGCTTGGGGGACCACTAAGGATAAACTCATCTTT. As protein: CALGEKVAWGTTKDKLIF.

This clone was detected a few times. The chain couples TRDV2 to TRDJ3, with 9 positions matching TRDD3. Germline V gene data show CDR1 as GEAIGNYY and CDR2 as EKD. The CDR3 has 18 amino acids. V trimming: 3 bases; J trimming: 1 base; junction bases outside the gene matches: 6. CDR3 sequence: CACDDGLGDSWDTRQMFF. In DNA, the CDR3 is TGTGCCTGTGACGATGGGCTGGGGGATTCCTGGGACACCCGACAGATGTTTTTC.

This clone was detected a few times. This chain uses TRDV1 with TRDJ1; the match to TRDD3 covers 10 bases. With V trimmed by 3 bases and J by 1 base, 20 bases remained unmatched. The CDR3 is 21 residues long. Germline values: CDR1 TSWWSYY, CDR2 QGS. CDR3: CALGERFPSYWGIRFTDKLIF. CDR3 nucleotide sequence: TGTGCTCTTGGGGAGAGATTCCCCTCGTACTGGGGGATCCGATTCACCGATAAACTCATCTTT.

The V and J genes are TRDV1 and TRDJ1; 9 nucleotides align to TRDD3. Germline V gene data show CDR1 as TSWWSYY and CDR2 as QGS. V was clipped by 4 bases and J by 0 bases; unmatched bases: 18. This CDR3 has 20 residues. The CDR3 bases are TGTGCTCTTGGGGCCCATGCCTTCCCTAACTGGGGGACCCACACCGATAAACTCATCTTT. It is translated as CALGAHAFPNWGTHTDKLIF.

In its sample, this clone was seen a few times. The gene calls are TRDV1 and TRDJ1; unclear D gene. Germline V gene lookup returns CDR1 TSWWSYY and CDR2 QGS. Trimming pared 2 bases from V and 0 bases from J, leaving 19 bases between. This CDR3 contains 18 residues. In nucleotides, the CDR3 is TGTGCTCTTGGGGAAACCCCCCCCGCACCCGGGTACACCGATAAACTCATCTTT. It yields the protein CALGETPPAPGYTDKLIF.

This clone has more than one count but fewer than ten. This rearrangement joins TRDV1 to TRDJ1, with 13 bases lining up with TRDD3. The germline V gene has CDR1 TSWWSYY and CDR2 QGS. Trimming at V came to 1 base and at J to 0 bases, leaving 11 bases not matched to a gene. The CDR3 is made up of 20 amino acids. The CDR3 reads CALGEPLQLGDTGYTDKLIF. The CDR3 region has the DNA TGTGCTCTTGGGGAACCCCTACAACTGGGGGATACGGGGTACACCGATAAACTCATCTTT.

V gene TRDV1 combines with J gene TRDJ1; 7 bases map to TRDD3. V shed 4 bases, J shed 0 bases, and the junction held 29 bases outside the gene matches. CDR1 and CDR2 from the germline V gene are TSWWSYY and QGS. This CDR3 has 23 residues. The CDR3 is CALGGPLHPRRDTRVFYTDKLIF. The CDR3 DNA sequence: TGTGCTCTTGGGGGCCCCCTTCACCCAAGGCGGGATACCCGGGTATTCTACACCGATAAACTCATCTTT.

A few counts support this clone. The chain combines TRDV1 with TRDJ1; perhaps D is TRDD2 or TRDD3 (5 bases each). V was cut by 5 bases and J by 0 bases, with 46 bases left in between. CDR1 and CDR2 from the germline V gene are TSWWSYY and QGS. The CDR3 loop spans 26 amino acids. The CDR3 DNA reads TGTGCTCTTGGGAAGCCAATGAGCTACTACTTCCCGCGTACTGGCTCAACCTTTTTGTACACCGATAAACTCATCTTT. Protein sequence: CALGKPMSYYFPRTGSTFLYTDKLIF.

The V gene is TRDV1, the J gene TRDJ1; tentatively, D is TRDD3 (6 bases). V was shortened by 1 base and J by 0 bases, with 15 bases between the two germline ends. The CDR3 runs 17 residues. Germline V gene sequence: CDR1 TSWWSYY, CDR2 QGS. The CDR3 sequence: CALGEQPPGEYTDKLIF. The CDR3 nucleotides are TGTGCTCTTGGGGAACAACCCCCTGGGGAGTACACCGATAAACTCATCTTT.

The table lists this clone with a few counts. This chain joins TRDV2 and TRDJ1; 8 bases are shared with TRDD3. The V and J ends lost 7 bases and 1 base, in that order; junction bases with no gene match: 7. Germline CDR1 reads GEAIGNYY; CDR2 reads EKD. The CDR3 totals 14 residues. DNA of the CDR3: TGTGCCTGCCGCTGGGGGACTACCACCGATAAACTCATCTTT. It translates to CACRWGTTTDKLIF.

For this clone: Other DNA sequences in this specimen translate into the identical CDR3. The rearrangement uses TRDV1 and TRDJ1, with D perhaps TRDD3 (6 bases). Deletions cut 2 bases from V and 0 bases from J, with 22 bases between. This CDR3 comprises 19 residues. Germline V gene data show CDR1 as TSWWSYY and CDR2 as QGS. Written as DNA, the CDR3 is TGTGCTCTTGGGGAAGCTCTACTCGAACTGGGACCATACACCGATAAACTCATCTTT. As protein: CALGEALLELGPYTDKLIF.

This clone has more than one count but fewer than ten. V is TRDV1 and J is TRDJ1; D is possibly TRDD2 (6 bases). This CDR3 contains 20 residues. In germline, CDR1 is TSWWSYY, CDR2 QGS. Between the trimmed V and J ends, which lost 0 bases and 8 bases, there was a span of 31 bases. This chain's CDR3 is CALGELSNSLLPRGSGKLIF. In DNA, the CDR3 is TGTGCTCTTGGGGAACTTAGTAACTCTCTCCTACCCCGGGGAAGCGGGAAACTCATCTTT.

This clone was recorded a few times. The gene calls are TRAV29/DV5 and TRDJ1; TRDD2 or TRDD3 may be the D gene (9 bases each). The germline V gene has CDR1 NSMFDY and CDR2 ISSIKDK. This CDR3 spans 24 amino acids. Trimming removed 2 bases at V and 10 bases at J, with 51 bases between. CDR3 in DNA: TGTGCAGCAAGACCCGAATTACCACCTTCCTACCGGGGGATACTCACAACGAACCGGCGTTCACTCATCTTT. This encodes CAARPELPPSYRGILTTNRRSLIF.

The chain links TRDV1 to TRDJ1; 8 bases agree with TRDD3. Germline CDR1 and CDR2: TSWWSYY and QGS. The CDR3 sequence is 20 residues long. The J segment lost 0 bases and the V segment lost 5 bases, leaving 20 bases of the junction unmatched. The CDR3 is CALGNRRGSKGIQYTDKLIF. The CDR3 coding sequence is TGTGCTCTTGGGAACCGAAGGGGCTCTAAGGGGATACAGTACACCGATAAACTCATCTTT.

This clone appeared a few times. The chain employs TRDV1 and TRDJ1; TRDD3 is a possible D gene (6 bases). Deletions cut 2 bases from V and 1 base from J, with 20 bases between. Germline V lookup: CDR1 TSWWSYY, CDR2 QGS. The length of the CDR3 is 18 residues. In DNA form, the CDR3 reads TGTGCTCTTGGGGAAGCCTGGGACACTGGGATGTGCACCGATAAACTCATCTTT. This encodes CALGEAWDTGMCTDKLIF.

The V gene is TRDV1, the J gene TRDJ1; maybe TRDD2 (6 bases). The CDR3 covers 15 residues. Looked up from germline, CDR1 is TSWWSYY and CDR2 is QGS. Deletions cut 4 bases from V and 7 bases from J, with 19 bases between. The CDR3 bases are TGTGCTCTTGGGGGCCCTCCCTTCCCCACGTCTAAACTCATCTTT. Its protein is CALGGPPFPTSKLIF.

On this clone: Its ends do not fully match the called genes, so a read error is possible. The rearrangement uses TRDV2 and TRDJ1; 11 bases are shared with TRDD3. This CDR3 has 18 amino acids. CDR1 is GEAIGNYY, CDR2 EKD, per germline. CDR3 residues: CARDTVLGDTSYTDKLIF. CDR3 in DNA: TGTGCCCGTGACACAGTCCTGGGGGATACTTCGTACACCGATAAACTCATCTTT.

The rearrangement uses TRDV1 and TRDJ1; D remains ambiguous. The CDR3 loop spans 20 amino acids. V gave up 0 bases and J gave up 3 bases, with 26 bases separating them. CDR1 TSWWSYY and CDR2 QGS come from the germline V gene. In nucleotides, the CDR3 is TGTGCTCTTGGGGAACTTGGATCCGCTCTAATACCCTCGTCCTCCGATAAACTCATCTTT. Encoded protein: CALGELGSALIPSSSDKLIF.

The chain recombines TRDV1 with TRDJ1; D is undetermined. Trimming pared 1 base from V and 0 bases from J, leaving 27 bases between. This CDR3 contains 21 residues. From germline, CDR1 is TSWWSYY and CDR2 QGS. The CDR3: CALGEPKPRLLPPLYTDKLIF. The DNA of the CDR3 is TGTGCTCTTGGGGAACCCAAACCTCGTCTGCTGCCTCCGTTATACACCGATAAACTCATCTTT.

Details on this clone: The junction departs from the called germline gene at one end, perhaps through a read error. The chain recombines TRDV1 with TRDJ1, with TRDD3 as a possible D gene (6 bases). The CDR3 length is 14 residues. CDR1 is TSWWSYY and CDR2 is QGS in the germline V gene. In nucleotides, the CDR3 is TGTGCTCCTGGGGCCCGCGTACCCACCGATAAACTCATCTTT. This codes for CAPGARVPTDKLIF.

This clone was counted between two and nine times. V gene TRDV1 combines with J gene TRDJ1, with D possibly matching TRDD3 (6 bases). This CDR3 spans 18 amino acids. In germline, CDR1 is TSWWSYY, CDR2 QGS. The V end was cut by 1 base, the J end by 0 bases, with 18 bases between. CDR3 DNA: TGTGCTCTTGGGGAACCAGTAGGTTTTGGGGGGTACACCGATAAACTCATCTTT. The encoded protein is CALGEPVGFGGYTDKLIF.